This T cell receptor (beta chain) comes out of a study of blood T cell repertoires in COVID-19. Overall study: Researchers got acute and convalescent COVID-19 samples from the United States, Italy and Spain.

Sequencing was performed with immunoSEQ multiplex PCR; in TCRdb, only in-frame clones are kept and a portion is missing. The sample consists of roughly 150,000 clones, about 90% of them appearing once. The receptor's source is a woman in her 70s with acute or convalescent COVID-19. Sequences were obtained from peripheral blood.

In DNA form, the CDR3 reads TGTGCCAGCAGTTTGATAGGGAGGTCTGGCAATCAGCCCCAGCATTTT. Translating it yields CASSLIGRSGNQPQHF. J is TRBJ1-5 and V is TRBV28; D ambiguous. This CDR3 contains 16 residues. Trimming pared 3 bases from V and 2 bases from J, leaving 14 bases between. CDR1 is MDHEN, CDR2 SYDVKM, per germline.